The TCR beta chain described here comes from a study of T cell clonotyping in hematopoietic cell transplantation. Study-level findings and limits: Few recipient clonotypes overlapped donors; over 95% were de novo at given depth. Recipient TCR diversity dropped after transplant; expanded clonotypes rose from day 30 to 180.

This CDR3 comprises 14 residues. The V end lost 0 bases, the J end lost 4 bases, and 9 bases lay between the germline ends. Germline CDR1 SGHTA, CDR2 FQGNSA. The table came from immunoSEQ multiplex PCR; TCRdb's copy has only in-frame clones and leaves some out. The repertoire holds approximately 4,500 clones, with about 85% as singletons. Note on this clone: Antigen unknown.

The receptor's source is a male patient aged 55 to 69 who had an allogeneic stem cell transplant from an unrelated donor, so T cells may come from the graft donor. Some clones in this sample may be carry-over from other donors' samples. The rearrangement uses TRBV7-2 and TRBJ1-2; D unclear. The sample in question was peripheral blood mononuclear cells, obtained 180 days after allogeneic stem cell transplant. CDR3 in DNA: TGTGCCAGCAGCTTAGCTCTCTCCAGCTATGGCTACACCTTC. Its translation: CASSLALSSYGYTF. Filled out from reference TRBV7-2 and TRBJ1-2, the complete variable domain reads GAGVSQSPSNKVTEKGKDVELRCDPISGHTALYWYRQSLGQGLEFLIYFQGNSAPDKSGLPSDRFSAERTGGSVSTLTIQRTQQEDSAVYLCASSLALSSYGYTFGSGTRLTVV.